This T cell receptor (beta chain) came from a study of T cell changes during pregnancy in multiple sclerosis. Repertoires were generated with immunoSEQ multiplex PCR, while TCRdb's copy carries only in-frame clones and drops some. The sample records 45,000 to 70,000 clones, 92% being singletons. V was shortened by 3 bases and J by 1 base, with 6 bases between the two germline ends. CDR1 and CDR2 (germline): MNHNS, SASEGT. The CDR3 spans 13 residues. The material was CD4+ T cells from peripheral blood mononuclear cells, obtained in the second trimester of pregnancy. The clonotype originates from a female donor with multiple sclerosis, enrolled in a pregnancy study. V gene TRBV6-1 combines with J gene TRBJ1-1, with unresolved D. The CDR3 nucleotides read TGTGCCAGCAGTGATACGGGGAACACTGAAGCTTTCTTT. This sequence encodes CASSDTGNTEAFF.